This T cell receptor beta chain came from a study of spatial heterogeneity in lung cancer. Individual TCR cDNA molecules each bore their own unique molecular identifier. A single record per CDR3 protein comes from TCRdb applying MiXCR to the 5' RACE reads. The sample consists of around 10,000 distinct CDR3 sequences, over 3% of them appearing once. This CDR3 is 15 amino acids long. Germline V gives CDR1 MDHEN, CDR2 SYDVKM. Trimming removed 5 bases from V and 6 bases from J; junction bases left unmatched: 10. As to time point: sample taken at primary tumor resection. The authors sequenced whole RNA from tumor, nontumor lung or frozen PBMC without sorting. Donors were roughly 70 untreated early-stage non-small cell lung cancer patients. There are many counts of this clonotype. This beta chain appears as a stray read in a library generated for alpha chains; its size is not informative.

Material: PBMCs, obtained at surgery. The V gene is TRBV28, the J gene TRBJ1-5, with 7 bases fitting TRBD1. The source is a female donor with early-stage non-small cell lung cancer. The CDR3 is CASSADREESQPQHF. CDR3 DNA sequence: TGTGCCAGCAGTGCTGACAGGGAGGAGAGTCAGCCCCAGCATTTT.